These T cell receptor beta chains were read from a single sample in a study of T-cell memory formation after mild COVID-19. TCRdb re-analysed the 5' RACE reads in MiXCR, keeping a single row per CDR3 protein. This repertoire shows 360,000 or so distinct CDR3 sequences, over 25% found once; its top ten account for about 13%. The sequencing input was PBMCs or a T cell subset sorted from them (not recorded which). The receptors originated from an adult woman who had mild COVID-19 (a few samples of this study predate the infection). Cell type and time point are not known. The CDR3 runs from the conserved cysteine through the conserved F or W. Fields, in order: J gene, V gene, CDR3 protein.

j_call: TRBJ1-5
v_call: TRBV24-1
cdr3_aa: CATSDTYRPDQPQHF

j_call: TRBJ2-7
v_call: TRBV20-1
cdr3_aa: CSARDGDRGTGEQYF

j_call: TRBJ2-5
v_call: TRBV7-6
cdr3_aa: CASSSLAGDETQYF

j_call: TRBJ2-1
v_call: TRBV6-4
cdr3_aa: CASQDPLRNEQFF

j_call: TRBJ1-3
v_call: TRBV6-5
cdr3_aa: CASSYARQSGNTIYF

j_call: TRBJ2-3
v_call: TRBV5-1
cdr3_aa: CASSLTSGGTDTQYF

j_call: TRBJ2-1
v_call: TRBV19
cdr3_aa: CASSISSGTQEQFF

j_call: TRBJ2-7
v_call: TRBV5-4
cdr3_aa: CASSLGGEYVHEQYF

j_call: TRBJ2-7
v_call: TRBV3-1
cdr3_aa: CASSGRTSGDYEQYF

j_call: TRBJ2-5
v_call: TRBV7-9
cdr3_aa: CASSFTTGAGETQYF

j_call: TRBJ2-7
v_call: TRBV7-6
cdr3_aa: CASSSGGTSSAEQYF

j_call: TRBJ2-7
v_call: TRBV7-2
cdr3_aa: CASSLEGGRKQYF

j_call: TRBJ2-1
v_call: TRBV5-6
cdr3_aa: CASSHRAYEQFF

j_call: TRBJ1-2
v_call: TRBV10-3
cdr3_aa: CAIRTGQENGYTF

j_call: TRBJ2-5
v_call: TRBV4-3
cdr3_aa: CASSQGAGGRETQYF

j_call: TRBJ2-7
v_call: TRBV29-1
cdr3_aa: CSVVALTGDYEQYF

j_call: TRBJ2-1
v_call: TRBV5-5
cdr3_aa: CASSLGPRSYNEQFF

j_call: TRBJ2-3
v_call: TRBV5-1
cdr3_aa: CASRSDGDTQYF

j_call: TRBJ2-1
v_call: TRBV29-1
cdr3_aa: CSVEPGMVGNEQFF

j_call: TRBJ2-1
v_call: TRBV2
cdr3_aa: CASSGWTSVVAFF

j_call: TRBJ2-5
v_call: TRBV30
cdr3_aa: CAWSVLDTLSQETQYF

j_call: TRBJ2-7
v_call: TRBV9
cdr3_aa: CASSAGLPFEQYF

j_call: TRBJ1-5
v_call: TRBV12-3/TRBV12-4
cdr3_aa: CASSDQGRNQPQHF

j_call: TRBJ1-6
v_call: TRBV7-9
cdr3_aa: CASSLARGTDSPLHF

j_call: TRBJ1-2
v_call: TRBV24-1
cdr3_aa: CATSDAGTRGYTF

j_call: TRBJ1-6
v_call: TRBV27
cdr3_aa: CASSSTPRARLSPLHF

j_call: TRBJ2-3
v_call: TRBV7-9
cdr3_aa: CASSSLFGSGSTDTQYF

j_call: TRBJ2-2
v_call: TRBV21-1
cdr3_aa: CASVRGYTGELFF

j_call: TRBJ1-4
v_call: TRBV5-1
cdr3_aa: CASSGRDSLNEKLFF

j_call: TRBJ2-3
v_call: TRBV4-3
cdr3_aa: CASSQAPGLAGGSSRTDTQYF

j_call: TRBJ1-2
v_call: TRBV19
cdr3_aa: CASSTRDRGHGDYGYTF

j_call: TRBJ2-7
v_call: TRBV2
cdr3_aa: CASSESSSYEQYF

j_call: TRBJ1-6
v_call: TRBV5-5
cdr3_aa: CASSARVDSPLHF

j_call: TRBJ2-3
v_call: TRBV5-1
cdr3_aa: CASSLANGGSDTQYF

j_call: TRBJ1-2
v_call: TRBV19
cdr3_aa: CASVPRERPLSRGYTF

j_call: TRBJ1-2
v_call: TRBV27
cdr3_aa: CASSLAAGVPFYGYTF

j_call: TRBJ2-7
v_call: TRBV6-6
cdr3_aa: CASRGGQVYEQYF

j_call: TRBJ1-5
v_call: TRBV7-8
cdr3_aa: CASSRVGGGNQPQHF

j_call: TRBJ2-1
v_call: TRBV12-3/TRBV12-4
cdr3_aa: CASSLLGGAGINEQFF

j_call: TRBJ2-5
v_call: TRBV7-9
cdr3_aa: CASSRGQWETQYF

j_call: TRBJ1-2
v_call: TRBV29-1
cdr3_aa: CSVEGQGQPRTF

j_call: TRBJ2-4
v_call: TRBV15
cdr3_aa: CATGPGFRTANFKNIQYF

j_call: TRBJ1-1
v_call: TRBV6-1
cdr3_aa: CASSRGQMNTEAFF

j_call: TRBJ2-2
v_call: TRBV7-3
cdr3_aa: CASSLRRQGRAGELFF

j_call: TRBJ2-2
v_call: TRBV4-2
cdr3_aa: CASSLNSGGPTGELFF

j_call: TRBJ2-7
v_call: TRBV20-1
cdr3_aa: CSASSGLAGKYEQYF

j_call: TRBJ2-1
v_call: TRBV4-1
cdr3_aa: CASSQALAGGRRQFF

j_call: TRBJ2-5
v_call: TRBV15
cdr3_aa: CATSRGKETQYF